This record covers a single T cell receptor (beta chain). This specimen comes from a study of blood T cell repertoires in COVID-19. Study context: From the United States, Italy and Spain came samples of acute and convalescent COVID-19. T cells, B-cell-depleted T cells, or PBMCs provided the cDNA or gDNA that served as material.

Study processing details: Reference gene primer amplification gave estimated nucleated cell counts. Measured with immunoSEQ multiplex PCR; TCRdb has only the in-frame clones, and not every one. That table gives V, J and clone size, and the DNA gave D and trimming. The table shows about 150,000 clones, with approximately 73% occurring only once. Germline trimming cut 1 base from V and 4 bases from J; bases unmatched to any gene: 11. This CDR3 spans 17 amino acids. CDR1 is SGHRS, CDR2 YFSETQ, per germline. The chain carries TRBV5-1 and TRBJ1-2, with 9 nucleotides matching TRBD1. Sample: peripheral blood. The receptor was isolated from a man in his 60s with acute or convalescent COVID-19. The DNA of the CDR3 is TGCGCCAGCAGCTTGTCGGGACAGGGAAGCCGCTCCTATGGCTACACCTTC. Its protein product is CASSLSGQGSRSYGYTF.